The rows below give T cell receptor beta chains drawn from one sample of a study of T cells in Graves' hyperthyroidism and ophthalmopathy. Via MiXCR, TCRdb re-called the multiplex PCR reads, giving one row per CDR3 protein. The sample contains roughly 200,000 distinct CDR3 sequences, 18% of which appear only once. The sequencing input was blood. The receptors originated from a man in his forties with Graves' hyperthyroidism. Each CDR3 is given with its conserved first and last residue. The D gene is left open where the match is weak. Clone size appears in some rows only: once, few, many, or a class for an expanded clone.

many,TRBV30,TRBJ1-2,NA,TGTGCCTGGAGTGTATTGGCTAAGGGGCACTATGGCTACACCTTC,CAWSVLAKGHYGYTF
many,TRBV7-2,TRBJ2-7,TRBD2,TGTGCCAGCAGCTTAAGACTAGCGGGGGCCTACGAGCAGTACTTC,CASSLRLAGAYEQYF
many,TRBV12-3/TRBV12-4,TRBJ2-3,NA,TGTGCCAGCAGTTCAAACCGGGGTACGCAGTATTTT,CASSSNRGTQYF
NA,TRBV5-4,TRBJ2-2,NA,TGTGCCAGCAGCTTGGTCTCTAGTACCGGGGAGCTGTTTTTT,CASSLVSSTGELFF
NA,TRBV20-1,TRBJ2-7,NA,TGCAGTGCTAGACCCCCAAAGAGCTCCTACGAGCAGTACTTC,CSARPPKSSYEQYF
NA,TRBV18,TRBJ2-7,TRBD1,TGTGCCAGCTCACCACCGCCTGGACAGGGGTTCAACGAGCAGTACTTC,CASSPPPGQGFNEQYF
many,TRBV6-2/TRBV6-3,TRBJ2-7,NA,TGTGCCAGCAGCCCTCAGGTGACAGACTACGAGCAGTACTTC,CASSPQVTDYEQYF
many,TRBV30,TRBJ1-1,NA,TGTGCCTGGACAGGGTCGGGCGCTGAAGCTTTCTTT,CAWTGSGAEAFF
many,TRBV18,TRBJ2-1,TRBD2,TGTGCCAGCTCACCGCCTCAACTAGCGAAAGGCAATGAGCAGTTCTTC,CASSPPQLAKGNEQFF
many,TRBV28,TRBJ2-6,NA,TGTGCCAGCAGTTTATCCCAGGCTGGGGCCAACGTCCTGACTTTC,CASSLSQAGANVLTF
many,TRBV5-1,TRBJ2-7,TRBD1,TGCGCCAGCAGCTGGGGGACAGATGGAACCTACGAGCAGTACTTC,CASSWGTDGTYEQYF
many,TRBV5-1,TRBJ2-5,TRBD1,TGCGCCAGCAGCTTGGAGAATAGGGGGCACGAGACCCAGTACTTC,CASSLENRGHETQYF
NA,TRBV19,TRBJ2-5,NA,TGTGCCAGTAGTATTGTACAGCAAGAGACCCAGTACTTC,CASSIVQQETQYF
NA,TRBV10-3,TRBJ2-3,TRBD2,TGTGCCATACAAAAAGCGGGGGGTGGGTTCCGAGATACGCAGTATTTT,CAIQKAGGGFRDTQYF
NA,TRBV5-1,TRBJ2-1,NA,TGCGCCAGCAGCTCGTTGACAGACTACAATGAGCAGTTCTTC,CASSSLTDYNEQFF
many,TRBV9,TRBJ1-5,NA,TGTGCCAGCAGCGTAGGCACAGTAGCCAATCAGCCCCAGCATTTT,CASSVGTVANQPQHF
few,TRBV19,TRBJ1-2,NA,TGTGCCAGTCGGGCTAACTATGGCTACACCTTC,CASRANYGYTF
many,TRBV6-6,TRBJ1-2,TRBD1,TGTGCCAGCAGTTACTCGGGACAGAACTATGGCTACACCTTC,CASSYSGQNYGYTF
many,TRBV20-1,TRBJ2-3,TRBD1,TGCAGTGCCAGAGTAGCACAGGGGTCAGATACGCAGTATTTT,CSARVAQGSDTQYF
NA,TRBV7-2,TRBJ2-5,NA,TGTGCCAGCAGCTTAAGACTAAAAGAGACCCAGTACTTC,CASSLRLKETQYF
NA,TRBV6-5,TRBJ2-3,TRBD2,TGTGCCAGCAGTTTGATGGGGACTAGCGGGTCAGATACGCAGTATTTT,CASSLMGTSGSDTQYF
many,TRBV5-5,TRBJ2-5,NA,TGTGCCAGCAGCTTGAGTCAGGGGATGTCAGAGACCCAGTACTTC,CASSLSQGMSETQYF
NA,TRBV28,TRBJ1-3,NA,TGTGCCAGCAACAGGATTTGGGGAAACACCATATATTTT,CASNRIWGNTIYF
NA,TRBV14,TRBJ1-4,TRBD1,TGTGCCAGCAGCCCCGCAGGGGGCCGATTTGAAAAACTGTTTTTT,CASSPAGGRFEKLFF
NA,TRBV12-3/TRBV12-4,TRBJ1-5,NA,TGTGCCAGCAGTTCGTTTGCCAATCAGCCCCAGCATTTT,CASSSFANQPQHF
many,TRBV11-2,TRBJ2-3,NA,TGTGCCAGCAGCCCCGCGGGCACAGATACGCAGTATTTT,CASSPAGTDTQYF
NA,TRBV11-2,TRBJ2-1,TRBD2,TGTGCCAGCAGCCGGGGCGCGGGGGGGATCGATGAGCAGTTCTTC,CASSRGAGGIDEQFF
NA,TRBV29-1,TRBJ2-7,NA,TGCAGCGTTGAAAACCCTCAGACAGGCGGGCTCGAGCAGTACTTC,CSVENPQTGGLEQYF
NA,TRBV28,TRBJ2-1,NA,TGTGCCAGCAGTCCATACGCAGGGGACATTACGGGCAATGAGCAGTTCTTC,CASSPYAGDITGNEQFF
many,TRBV11-2,TRBJ2-7,NA,TGTGCCAGCAGCTCGGAAGGGGGGTTCTACGAGCAGTACTTC,CASSSEGGFYEQYF
many,TRBV2,TRBJ1-1,NA,TGTGCCAGCAGCCCCCGGGGGACAACATTGAACACTGAAGCTTTCTTT,CASSPRGTTLNTEAFF
NA,TRBV4-3,TRBJ1-1,NA,TGCGCCAGCAGCCCAACGTGGGGGCTCACTGAAGCTTTCTTT,CASSPTWGLTEAFF
many,TRBV7-8,TRBJ2-3,TRBD1,TGTGCCAGCAGCCTGGACAGGGGTACAGATACGCAGTATTTT,CASSLDRGTDTQYF
many,TRBV28,TRBJ2-5,NA,TGTGCCAGCAGTTTACCGGGACTCCAATACCAAGAGACCCAGTACTTC,CASSLPGLQYQETQYF
NA,TRBV7-2,TRBJ2-7,TRBD2,TGTGCCAGCAGCCTCCTACTAGCGGGACCTGGGGGGCAGTACTTC,CASSLLLAGPGGQYF
many,TRBV2,TRBJ2-2,NA,TGTGCCAGCAGTGAGTCCAGGGGTGGGACCGGGGAGCTGTTTTTT,CASSESRGGTGELFF
many,TRBV28,TRBJ2-1,NA,TGTGCCAGCACCGCCTCCGGGGGCAGCTCCTACAATGAGCAGTTCTTC,CASTASGGSSYNEQFF
many,TRBV12-3/TRBV12-4,TRBJ1-6,NA,TGTGCCAGCAGTCCCACCCAGTCCGGGGGCTGGTCACCCCTCCACTTT,CASSPTQSGGWSPLHF
NA,TRBV3-1,TRBJ2-7,NA,TGTGCCAGCAGCCAAGTAGGGCGCGGGCAGTACTTC,CASSQVGRGQYF
many,TRBV6-2/TRBV6-3,TRBJ1-5,NA,TGTGCCAGCAGTTACTTGGGACATGGAGGCGAACCCCAGCATTTT,CASSYLGHGGEPQHF
NA,TRBV19,TRBJ2-1,NA,TGTGCCAGTAGTATGGAGGGCAGATACAATGAGCAGTTCTTC,CASSMEGRYNEQFF
many,TRBV27,TRBJ1-1,NA,TGTGCCAGCAGTTTAGCTGACATGGAGAACACTGAAGCTTTCTTT,CASSLADMENTEAFF
NA,TRBV20-1,TRBJ1-6,TRBD1,TGCAGTGCTCGGGACAGTGGCAATTCACCCCTCCACTTT,CSARDSGNSPLHF
many,TRBV7-8,TRBJ2-7,NA,TGTGCCAGCACCAACGTTAGGGGCGACGAGCAGTACTTC,CASTNVRGDEQYF
many,TRBV6-2/TRBV6-3,TRBJ1-1,TRBD1,TGTGCCAGCAGCATCTTCGTACAGGGGGAAGTGAACACTGAAGCTTTCTTT,CASSIFVQGEVNTEAFF
many,TRBV3-1,TRBJ1-3,NA,TGTGCCAGCAGCCCTACGTCCTCTGGAAACACCATATATTTT,CASSPTSSGNTIYF
few,TRBV4-3,TRBJ2-1,NA,TGCGCCAGCAGCCCCGTTAGGAGTACCTACAATGAGCAGTTCTTC,CASSPVRSTYNEQFF
few,TRBV7-3,TRBJ2-7,NA,TGTGCCAGCAGCCTATATATAGCGTCCCCATACGAGCAGTACTTC,CASSLYIASPYEQYF
many,TRBV20-1,TRBJ1-2,NA,TGCAGTGCTGACGCAGGGCGCTATGGCTACACCTTC,CSADAGRYGYTF
few,TRBV5-1,TRBJ2-3,TRBD1,TGCGCCAGCGGACAGGGTGGCACAGATACGCAGTATTTT,CASGQGGTDTQYF
many,TRBV6-2/TRBV6-3,TRBJ1-5,NA,TGTGCCAGCAGCCGGGGACAATTCAATCAGCCCCAGCATTTT,CASSRGQFNQPQHF
NA,TRBV11-2,TRBJ2-5,NA,TGTGCCAGCAGCTCCGGACAATCCGAGACCCAGTACTTC,CASSSGQSETQYF
many,TRBV18,TRBJ2-3,TRBD2,TGTGCCAGCTCAACGGGGGGGCCCACAGATACGCAGTATTTT,CASSTGGPTDTQYF
many,TRBV6-6,TRBJ2-1,NA,TGTGCCAGCAGTTACGGGGCTACTGAGCAGTTCTTC,CASSYGATEQFF